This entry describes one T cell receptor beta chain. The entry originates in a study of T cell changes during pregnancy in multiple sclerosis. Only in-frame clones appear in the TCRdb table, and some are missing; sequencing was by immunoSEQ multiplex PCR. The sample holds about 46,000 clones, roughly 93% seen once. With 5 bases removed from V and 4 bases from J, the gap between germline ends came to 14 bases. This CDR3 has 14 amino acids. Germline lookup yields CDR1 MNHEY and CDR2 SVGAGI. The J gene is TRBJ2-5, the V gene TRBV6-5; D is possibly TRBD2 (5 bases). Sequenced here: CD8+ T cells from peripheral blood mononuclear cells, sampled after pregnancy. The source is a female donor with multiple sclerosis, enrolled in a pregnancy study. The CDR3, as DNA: TGTGCCAGCAGTCCGCAAGGGAGTGGAGAGACCCAGTACTTC. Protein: CASSPQGSGETQYF.